What follows are 4 T cell receptor beta chains derived from one specimen sequenced in a study of neoadjuvant anti-PD-1 for oral cavity cancer. TCRdb's copy holds only in-frame clones and misses some; the assay was immunoSEQ multiplex PCR. The sample holds around 20,000 clones; approximately 79% are singletons and the top ten take 2.7%. The specimen comprised PBMCs, sampled before nivolumab (anti-PD-1) treatment. These receptors were taken from a person aged 35-79 years with oral cavity squamous cell carcinoma.

This sequence joins TRBV30 and TRBJ2-7; 7 nucleotides align to TRBD1. CDR3 length: 12 amino acids. Per germline, CDR1 GTSNPN and CDR2 SVGIG (reference sequence). J lost 2 bases, V lost 7 bases, and 5 bases had no gene match. The DNA of the CDR3 is TGTGCCTTCTTAGGACAGGCCTACGAGCAGTACTTC. It specifies CAFLGQAYEQYF. Filled out from reference TRBV30 and TRBJ2-7, the complete variable domain reads SQTIHQWPATLVQPVGSPLSLECTVEGTSNPNLYWYRQAAGRGLQLLFYSVGIGQISSEVPQNLSASRPQDRQFILSSKKLLLSDSGFYLCAFLGQAYEQYFGPGTRLTVT.

The chain uses TRBV28 and TRBJ1-2; D remains ambiguous. The CDR3 contains 13 residues. Trimming stripped 0 bases from V and 4 bases from J, with 6 bases between. Germline V CDR1 and CDR2: MDHEN, SYDVKM. CDR3 region: CASSLWDPYGYTF. CDR3 sequence (DNA): TGTGCCAGCAGTTTATGGGACCCCTATGGCTACACCTTC.

The CDR3 is CASSLQSAGGPNEQFF. The CDR3 bases are TGTGCCAGCAGCTTACAGAGTGCGGGAGGGCCGAATGAGCAGTTCTTC. The chain recombines TRBV7-6 with TRBJ2-1; 9 bases are shared with TRBD2. The CDR3 consists of 16 residues. Germline CDR1 is SGHVS and CDR2 is FNYEAQ. The trim removed 2 bases at V and 7 bases at J, leaving 9 bases unmatched. Drawing the rest from reference TRBV7-6 and TRBJ2-1, the complete variable domain is GAGVSQSPRYKVTKRGQDVALRCDPISGHVSLYWYRQALGQGPEFLTYFNYEAQQDKSGLPNDRFSAERPEGSISTLTIQRTEQRDSAMYRCASSLQSAGGPNEQFFGPGTRLTVL.

The chain carries TRBV6-5 and TRBJ2-1; D may correspond to TRBD1 or TRBD2 (5 bases each). CDR3 size: 15 residues. Germline values: CDR1 MNHEY, CDR2 SVGAGI. Trimming left V 8 bases short and J 4 bases short, with 18 bases between. The CDR3 bases are TGTGCCAGCCGGACTGGGGACGCGCTATACAATGAGCAGTTCTTC. Translating gives CASRTGDALYNEQFF.